One sample yielded the 21 T cell receptor beta chains listed below, sequenced in a study of PD-1 blockade in classical Hodgkin lymphoma. Assay used: immunoSEQ multiplex PCR; TCRdb lists only in-frame clones, some missing. This table has about 11,000 clones, approximately 77% appearing once. Every patient had relapsed following autologous stem cell transplantation, and cohorts differed in brentuximab vedotin exposure. The specimen comprised peripheral blood mononuclear cells (PBMCs), sampled at baseline. These receptors were obtained from a human donor with classical Hodgkin lymphoma.

This clone was seen a single time. V usage is TRBV18 and J usage is TRBJ2-7; 7 bases are a match to TRBD1. CDR3 length: 15 residues. The ends lost 6 bases at V and 2 bases at J; junction bases unmatched: 10. Germline loops: CDR1 KGHSH, CDR2 LQKENI. CDR3 DNA: TGTGCCAGCTCGGAAAAACAGGGGCCCACCTACGAGCAGTACTTC. It codes for CASSEKQGPTYEQYF.

The chain has TRBV2 and TRBJ1-1; D gene ambiguous. Trimming pared 7 bases from V and 3 bases from J, leaving 12 bases between. The CDR3 has 13 amino acids. Per germline, CDR1 SNHLY and CDR2 FYNNEI. CDR3 loop: CASTGSPYTEAFF. The CDR3 region has the DNA TGTGCCAGCACTGGCTCCCCCTACACTGAAGCTTTCTTT. Together with reference TRBV2 and TRBJ1-1, the CDR3 gives the full variable domain: EPEVTQTPSHQVTQMGQEVILRCVPISNHLYFYWYRQILGQKVEFLVSFYNNEISEKSEIFDDQFSVERPDGSNFTLKIRSTKLEDSAMYFCASTGSPYTEAFFGQGTRLTVV.

The chain uses TRBV9 and TRBJ1-2, with D perhaps TRBD1 (5 bases). In germline, CDR1 is SGDLS, CDR2 YYNGEE. CDR3 length equals 15 residues. Trimming pared 4 bases from V and 9 bases from J, leaving 22 bases between. The CDR3 nucleotides are TGTGCCAGCAGCACCCGGACGGGTGGGGGAGGAAGCTACACCTTC. Amino acids: CASSTRTGGGGSYTF.

This rearrangement joins TRBV11-3 to TRBJ1-5; the D is unclear. Trimming took off 2 bases at V and 0 bases at J, with 14 bases between the two ends. The CDR3 loop spans 17 amino acids. The germline gives CDR1 SGHNT, CDR2 YENEEA. The CDR3 sequence: CASSLIDPGISNQPQHF. Written as DNA, the CDR3 is TGTGCCAGCAGCTTAATCGATCCGGGTATTAGCAATCAGCCCCAGCATTTT.

The chain employs TRBV19 and TRBJ2-2; D gene unclear. Germline V gene sequence: CDR1 LNHDA, CDR2 SQIVND (reference sequence). V gave up 7 bases and J gave up 1 base, with 16 bases separating them. CDR3 length equals 16 residues. Written as DNA, the CDR3 is TGTGCCAGTAACCAGGACCGGCTGGAGAACACCGGGGAGCTGTTTTTT. It encodes CASNQDRLENTGELFF.

V usage is TRBV27 and J usage is TRBJ2-1; D may be TRBD1 (6 bases). There are 15 residues in the CDR3. Looked up from germline, CDR1 is MNHEY and CDR2 is SMNVEV (reference sequence). V was trimmed by 5 bases and J by 6 bases, leaving 17 bases between them. CDR3 protein: CASSDGSGVGNEQFF. The DNA for the CDR3 is TGTGCCAGCAGTGATGGGTCAGGGGTGGGCAATGAGCAGTTCTTC.

This clone is labeled as medium-sized. V and J are TRBV7-9 and TRBJ1-1; 9 bases fit TRBD1. This CDR3 region has 15 residues. Per the germline V gene, CDR1 is SEHNR and CDR2 is FQNEAQ (reference sequence). The ends lost 5 bases at V and 4 bases at J; junction bases unmatched: 8. DNA for the CDR3: TGTGCCAGCAGCGAGGAACAGGGGGCTCTCACTGAAGCTTTCTTT. Amino acids: CASSEEQGALTEAFF.

J is TRBJ2-2 and V is TRBV28; the match to TRBD1 covers 10 bases. Unmatched junction bases numbered 15, after V lost 7 bases and J lost 7 bases. This CDR3 region has 17 residues. Per germline, CDR1 MDHEN and CDR2 SYDVKM. The CDR3: CASKEESDRGLGGELFF. The CDR3, as DNA: TGTGCCAGCAAGGAGGAGTCCGACAGGGGGCTTGGCGGGGAGCTGTTTTTT.

The chain joins TRBV7-8 to TRBJ1-3; tentative D call: TRBD1 (6 bases). The germline V gene has CDR1 SGHVS and CDR2 FQNEAQ. The CDR3 consists of 15 residues. V lost 5 bases, J lost 0 bases, and 11 bases lay in between. The CDR3 loop is CASSADSNSGNTIYF. CDR3 nucleotide sequence: TGTGCCAGCAGCGCGGACAGCAACTCTGGAAACACCATATATTTT.

This clone came up a few times. The CDR3 region is CASSDRTKTADTQYF. The CDR3 DNA reads as TGTGCCAGCAGCGACCGGACCAAGACAGCGGATACGCAGTATTTT. The gene calls are TRBV5-4 and TRBJ2-3; tentatively, D is TRBD1 (5 bases). Germline loops: CDR1 SGHNT, CDR2 YYREEE (reference sequence). The CDR3 consists of 15 residues. The ends were cut back, 4 bases at V and 6 bases at J, with 18 bases in the middle.

The rearrangement uses TRBV10-3 and TRBJ1-6, with D possibly being TRBD1 (5 bases). The V end was cut by 6 bases, the J end by 11 bases, with 17 bases between. The length of the CDR3 is 14 residues. Per germline, CDR1 ENHRY and CDR2 SYGVKD. The CDR3 reads CAIRPGTGEPPLHF. The CDR3 bases are TGTGCCATCAGGCCAGGGACGGGGGAGCCACCCCTCCACTTT.

This chain links TRBV7-2 with TRBJ2-7, with D maybe TRBD1 (7 bases). V was cut by 5 bases and J by 4 bases, with 18 bases left in between. The CDR3 is made up of 15 amino acids. Germline V gives CDR1 SGHTA, CDR2 FQGNSA. CDR3 nucleotides: TGTGCCAGCAGCCAAGGACCGGAGGGGGCTTACGAGCAGTACTTC. This translates into CASSQGPEGAYEQYF.

The count of this clone is one. The chain carries TRBV30 and TRBJ2-1; 8 bases are shared with TRBD2. V trimming: 3 bases; J trimming: 2 bases; junction bases outside the gene matches: 9. Germline CDR1 GTSNPN, CDR2 SVGIG (reference sequence). The CDR3 runs 16 residues. CDR3 region: CAWRVPGGAPYNEQFF. Written as DNA, the CDR3 is TGTGCCTGGAGGGTTCCCGGGGGGGCACCCTACAATGAGCAGTTCTTC.

This clone has only a few counts. CDR3 DNA: TGTGCCAGCAGCCTTGGTATGAGCGGAGATACGCAGTATTTT. Protein product: CASSLGMSGDTQYF. This chain links TRBV7-6 with TRBJ2-3; possible D gene TRBD2, 5 bases. Trimming removed 5 bases from V and 5 bases from J, with 14 bases in between. The CDR3 length is 14 residues. Looked up from germline, CDR1 is SGHVS and CDR2 is FNYEAQ.

Only a few counts were recorded for this clone. CDR3 region: CASSPLDTEAFF. The CDR3 DNA sequence: TGTGCCAGCAGCCCCCTCGACACTGAAGCTTTCTTT. V is TRBV7-6 and J is TRBJ1-1; no definite D call. Trimming stripped 5 bases from V and 3 bases from J, with 7 bases between. Per germline, CDR1 SGHVS and CDR2 FNYEAQ. The CDR3 runs to 12 residues.

The genes are TRBV25-1 and TRBJ2-7, with 7 bases aligning to TRBD1. Germline CDR1 reads MGHDK; CDR2 reads SYGVNS. The CDR3 loop spans 15 amino acids. Trimming took 8 bases from V and 1 from J; bases not matched to a gene: 11. CDR3 sequence reads: CASSEPGQNSYEQYF. The CDR3 DNA reads as TGTGCCAGCTCAGAACCGGGACAGAATTCCTACGAGCAGTACTTC.

The table lists this clone with a few counts. The rearrangement uses TRBV14 and TRBJ1-1; D unresolved. Deletions cut 1 base from V and 0 bases from J, with 9 bases between. CDR3 length: 15 residues. Germline CDR1 reads SGHDN; CDR2 reads FVKESK. The CDR3 here is CASSQVIGVNTEAFF. DNA for the CDR3: TGTGCCAGCAGCCAAGTCATCGGAGTGAACACTGAAGCTTTCTTT.

This clone was picked up a small number of times. The V gene is TRBV6-1, the J gene TRBJ1-5; D unresolved. V was shortened by 3 bases and J by 3 bases, with 6 bases between the two germline ends. The CDR3 totals 13 residues. CDR1 is MNHNS, CDR2 SASEGT, per germline. As DNA, the CDR3 is TGTGCCAGCAGTGAGGGATTCAATCAGCCCCAGCATTTT. It encodes CASSEGFNQPQHF.

The V gene is TRBV21-1, the J gene TRBJ1-5; TRBD1 was called by the table and not checked on the DNA. TRBV21-1 is termed a pseudogene. The CDR3 spans 17 residues. The CDR3 region is CASSKGLPGQGRQPQHF. CDR3 sequence (DNA): TGTGCCAGCAGCAAAGGACTTCCGGGACAGGGGAGGCAGCCCCAGCATTTT.

V gene TRBV29-1 combines with J gene TRBJ2-5; perhaps TRBD2 as D (6 bases). CDR1 and CDR2 (germline): SQVTM, ANQGSEA. The CDR3 extends over 15 amino acids. The CDR3 reads CGTRPGPMGGETQYF. The CDR3 bases are TGCGGAACCAGGCCGGGACCCATGGGAGGAGAGACCCAGTACTTC.

In regard to this clone: Other nucleotide sequences from this sample produce the same CDR3. J is TRBJ1-2 and V is TRBV4-1; TRBD1 agrees at 11 bases. From germline, CDR1 is MGHRA and CDR2 YSYEKL. Trimming removed 0 bases from V and 2 bases from J; junction bases left unmatched: 2. The CDR3 spans 16 residues. CDR3 amino acids: CASSQDRTGGNYGYTF. The CDR3 nucleotides are TGCGCCAGCAGCCAAGATAGGACAGGGGGCAACTATGGCTACACCTTC.